This T cell receptor (beta chain) was recorded in a study of T cell responses to AZD1222 COVID-19 vaccine (dated by TCRdb to the early 2020s). For context, the study as a whole: TCR sequencing covered 230 or so trial participants: nearly 210 given two doses of AZD1222 and 26 given two doses of MenACWY control vaccine. Trial participants were enrolled by age into subgroups of 18-55, 56-69 and 70-plus years, and roughly 150, 30 and 60 TCR-sequenced participants, respectively, were included in these subgroups. General study outcomes and caveats: Only six or seven AZD1222 recipients were SARS-CoV-2 seropositive at baseline, limiting conclusions about previously exposed vaccinees. No day 14 peak-response samples were available, so repertoires were characterized only after the peak T cell response. Reportedly, almost half of the unique spike-specific TCRs recognized epitopes lying outside the regions that are mutated in the B.1.351 and B.1.1.7 variants. In the small 56-69-year group, the increase in depth fell short of significance, most likely because of low power. The whole spike protein was spanned by vaccine-associated CD4 TCRs, and dominant responses were seen in regions 160-218 and 743-854. After two AZD1222 doses, both the breadth and the depth of spike-specific TCRs were significantly higher than at day 0 and than in MenACWY recipients. Participants were mostly white British, with more females than males. The authors suggested clonal diversity may have been underestimated.

This specimen's time point label, per the study, means: about 28 days (+/-7) after the second vaccine dose. AZD1222 recipients given second doses at about 4 weeks or at about 12 weeks were pooled, since spike-specific TCR depth and breadth were not found to differ between the two schedules. Samples from vaccinated people were obtained from the UK trials COV001 and COV002, which included a single-blind randomized controlled phase 2/3 trial of AZD1222 (ChAdOx1 nCoV-19) in healthy adults. Trial participant PBMC samples were collected at day 0 and day 28 after the second dose for TCRbeta chain sequencing. This clone was detected a few times. Its antigen specificity is not known. No base-level quality is on record; no much larger clone is a single base apart. The CDR3 regions of human TCRbeta chains were analyzed by immunosequencing. Concerning the study's data processing: Repertoire TCRs were checked for matches against a reference library of SARS-CoV-2-specific TCRs that had been generated using the MIRA antigen-specificity platform. Breadth was defined as the fraction of unique TCRs that were SARS-CoV-2-associated, and depth was defined as the fraction of total T cells that were SARS-CoV-2-associated. Using the MIRA data, every spike-specific TCR was mapped to the spike region that the TCR reacted to and assigned to either a CD4 or a CD8 class. Log10-transformed breadth and depth values were compared by one-way ANOVA with Sidak's multiple comparisons tests. TCRdb took this table from immuneACCESS and kept in-frame rearrangements with V and J called. Such tables lack part of the clones; where checked against another copy, unresolved V genes explain under half of the gap, and the rest is unexplained. The V and J calls and clone size were taken over from that table, and D and trimming were inferred from the DNA. Across this sample there are roughly 180,000 clones, with nearly 95% seen only once. The ten largest clones capture approximately 1.9% of the sample.

This clonotype originated in an adult who received the AZD1222 COVID-19 vaccine. The input for sequencing was peripheral blood, taken 28 days after the second AZD1222 dose.

The CDR3 loop reads CASRFGGVGSYEQYF. The DNA reads TGTGCCAGCAGGTTCGGGGGCGTGGGATCCTACGAGCAGTACTTC. The V and J genes are TRBV6-5 and TRBJ2-7; the D segment is perhaps TRBD1 or TRBD2, each sharing 6 matched bases. V is pared back by 6 bases and J by 1 base, with 16 bases lying between the germline termini. Taken from cysteine to phenylalanine, the CDR3 has 15 residues. Here the CDR3 DNA is all that survives: 45 bases in frame from base 1. Via the germline V gene, CDR1 is MNHEY and CDR2 SVGAGI.